Shown below are 23 T cell receptor beta chains from a single sample sequenced in a study of regulatory T cells in long-lasting Graves disease (dated by TCRdb to the early 2020s). What this sample's time point label stands for: newly diagnosed GD, antithyroid drugs for less than 3 months. For both TCR sequencing and RNA sequencing, RNA was extracted from PBMCs in TRIzol. Libraries came from multiplex PCR. The sample was run on an Illumina HiSeq 4000. iRepertoire HTBI primers and Arm-PCR amplification of CDR3 regions were used to construct TCR beta libraries. In-frame beta chains were kept once TCRdb had trimmed the public reads at Q25 with fastp and called clones with MiXCR. Here each entry gathers all rows of one CDR3 protein and keeps the most common genes and DNA. The sample yields 300,000 to 400,000 distinct CDR3 sequences; about a sixth were counted once. 20% to 25% of the sample lies in the top ten.

The sequenced sample was peripheral blood mononuclear cells (PBMCs), obtained at new diagnosis, from a patient treated with antithyroid drugs. The receptors shown here come from a female donor with Graves disease.

The table lists this clonotype with many counts. This rearrangement joins TRBV12-5 to TRBJ2-2; TRBD1 agrees at 8 bases. The CDR3 runs 15 residues. The V and J ends lost 1 base and 4 bases, in that order; junction bases with no gene match: 2. CDR1 is LGHNT and CDR2 is FRNRAP in the germline V gene. The CDR3 region has the DNA TGTGCTAGTGGTTTGGGGACAGGGTCCACCGGGGAGCTGTTTTTT. Translating it yields CASGLGTGSTGELFF.

This chain connects TRBV6-5 to TRBJ2-3, with D perhaps TRBD1 (5 bases). Per the germline V gene, CDR1 is MNHEY and CDR2 is SVGAGI. Trimming left V 0 bases short and J 6 bases short, with 13 bases between. The CDR3 is 15 residues long. CDR3 nucleotide sequence: TGTGCCAGCAGTTACTCGAGGCCAAGGGGTGATACGCAGTATTTT. It yields the protein CASSYSRPRGDTQYF.

V gene TRBV3-1 combines with J gene TRBJ2-3; possibly TRBD1 or TRBD2 for D (5 bases each). In germline, CDR1 is LGHDT, CDR2 YNNKEL (reference sequence). The V end lost 4 bases, the J end lost 2 bases, and 16 bases lay between the germline ends. This CDR3 contains 16 residues. CDR3 protein: CASSPERDGATDTQYF. Here the CDR3 DNA reads TGTGCCAGCAGCCCTGAACGGGACGGAGCCACAGATACGCAGTATTTT.

This clonotype was seen ten or more times. This chain joins TRBV28 and TRBJ1-6; 7 nucleotides align to TRBD1. V shed 5 bases and J 11 bases; nucleotides not matched to a gene: 15. This CDR3 has 16 amino acids. The germline CDR1 and CDR2 sequences are MDHEN and SYDVKM. CDR3 bases: TGTGCCAGCAGTCCCGGGACAGCCCGGGGGGATCCACCCCTCCACTTT. Protein product: CASSPGTARGDPPLHF.

The chain couples TRBV7-2 to TRBJ2-7; no firm D call. V was cut by 5 bases and J by 5 bases, with 7 bases left in between. This CDR3 spans 11 amino acids. CDR1 and CDR2 from the germline V gene are SGHTA and FQGNSA. The CDR3 nucleotides are TGTGCCAGCAGCGCCCTCGACGAGCAGTACTTC. As protein: CASSALDEQYF.

This clonotype showed up just a few times. V is TRBV24-1 and J is TRBJ1-5; D gene uncertain. CDR3 length equals 13 residues. The V gene lost 4 bases and the J gene lost 0 bases, with 3 bases spanning the gap. The germline V gene has CDR1 KGHDR and CDR2 SFDVKD. The CDR3 reads CATSENSNQPQHF. CDR3 bases: TGTGCCACCAGTGAGAATAGCAATCAGCCCCAGCATTTT.

This chain uses TRBV7-9 with TRBJ1-6, with TRBD1 identical over 7 bases. Trimming took 3 bases from V and 2 from J; bases not matched to a gene: 13. Looked up from germline, CDR1 is SEHNR and CDR2 is FQNEAQ (reference sequence). The CDR3 spans 19 residues. The CDR3 spells CASSLTRLKDRAYNSPLHF. CDR3 DNA: TGTGCCAGCAGCTTGACCCGCCTCAAAGACAGGGCCTATAATTCACCCCTCCACTTT.

This clonotype was seen ten or more times. The chain is built from TRBV29-1 and TRBJ2-7, with D hard to call. Germline V gene data show CDR1 as SQVTM and CDR2 as ANQGSEA. Trimming left V 0 bases short and J 4 bases short, with 16 bases between. The CDR3 is made up of 15 amino acids. Written as DNA, the CDR3 is TGCAGCGTTGAAGATCCCATCAACGGCGATTACGAGCAGTACTTC. Protein sequence: CSVEDPINGDYEQYF.

This clonotype was observed many times. This chain uses TRBV27 with TRBJ2-1; D unresolved. The CDR3 is 14 amino acids. Germline V gene data show CDR1 as MNHEY and CDR2 as SMNVEV (reference sequence). Trimming removed 0 bases from V and 5 bases from J, with 8 bases in between. CDR3 coding DNA: TGTGCCAGCAGTTTATCGTGGGCTAACAATGAGCAGTTCTTC. Protein sequence: CASSLSWANNEQFF.

This clonotype has ten or more counts. This chain uses TRBV11-2 with TRBJ1-5; D ambiguous. The CDR3 extends over 13 amino acids. Trimming cost V 0 bases and J 0 bases, with 0 bases left between them. The germline V gene encodes CDR1 SGHAT and CDR2 FQNNGV. The CDR3 region is CASSLDSNQPQHF. The CDR3 DNA follows: TGTGCCAGCAGCTTAGATAGCAATCAGCCCCAGCATTTT.

This clonotype occurred many times. The chain employs TRBV7-3 and TRBJ2-2, with 8 bases lining up with TRBD1. Losses at the gene ends were 0 bases for V and 2 bases for J; bases not matched to a gene: 2. Per germline, CDR1 SGHTA and CDR2 FQGTGA. This CDR3 is built from 16 residues. The CDR3 DNA is TGTGCCAGCAGCTTAACCGGGACAGGAAACACCGGGGAGCTGTTTTTT. This sequence encodes CASSLTGTGNTGELFF.

The chain links TRBV7-9 to TRBJ2-1; 11 nucleotides match TRBD2. CDR3 length: 18 amino acids. V was clipped by 5 bases and J by 8 bases; unmatched bases: 17. Germline CDR1 and CDR2: SEHNR and FQNEAQ (reference sequence). The CDR3 coding sequence is TGTGCCAGCAGCACACCGGGACTAGCGGCCCTCCTGGTGCATGAGCAGTTCTTC. Amino acids: CASSTPGLAALLVHEQFF.

This clonotype was seen repeatedly, ten times or more. The chain recombines TRBV11-1 with TRBJ2-5; D is ambiguous. Germline lookup yields CDR1 SGHAT and CDR2 FQDESV (reference sequence). This CDR3 contains 13 residues. V lost 3 bases and J lost 5, with 10 bases in between. Written as DNA, the CDR3 is TGTGCCAGCAGCTTCGGGCAGCCTGAGACCCAGTACTTC. Translation gives CASSFGQPETQYF. Full variable domain (missing parts from reference TRBV11-1 and TRBJ2-5): EAEVAQSPRYKITEKSQAVAFWCDPISGHATLYWYRQILGQGPELLVQFQDESVVDDSQLPKDRFSAERLKGVDSTLKIQPAELGDSAMYLCASSFGQPETQYFGPGTRLLVL.

The chain uses TRBV10-3 and TRBJ2-5; unclear D gene. Per germline, CDR1 ENHRY and CDR2 SYGVKD. This CDR3 is built from 12 residues. V lost 3 bases, J lost 1 base, and 3 bases lay in between. The CDR3 protein is CAISDFQETQYF. CDR3 nucleotides: TGTGCCATCAGTGATTTCCAAGAGACCCAGTACTTC.

The table lists this clonotype with many counts. The chain combines TRBV7-9 with TRBJ1-2; TRBD1 might be the D (6 bases). Trimming took off 5 bases at V and 4 bases at J, with 11 bases between the two ends. The CDR3 is made up of 13 amino acids. The germline V gene has CDR1 SEHNR and CDR2 FQNEAQ (reference sequence). CDR3 in amino acids: CASSVRGGYGYTF. CDR3 nucleotides: TGTGCCAGCAGCGTACGAGGGGGCTATGGCTACACCTTC.

This clonotype was observed many times. At one end the junction does not follow the germline gene, possibly because of a read error. This chain uses TRBV6-9 with TRBJ1-5; tentative D call: TRBD1 (6 bases). CDR1 and CDR2 from the germline V gene are MNHGY and SVAAGI. The CDR3 totals 17 residues. The CDR3 spells CASSESRGAVDNQPQHF. The CDR3 DNA reads TGCGCCAGCAGTGAGTCGAGGGGGGCGGTCGACAATCAGCCCCAGCATTTT.

This clonotype was seen many times. V usage is TRBV13 and J usage is TRBJ2-2, with D maybe TRBD1 (6 bases). V was shortened by 1 base and J by 5 bases, with 11 bases between the two germline ends. The CDR3 consists of 15 residues. Per the germline V gene, CDR1 is PRHDT and CDR2 is FYEKMQ (reference sequence). CDR3 amino acids: CASSLDRDGTGELFF. CDR3 coding DNA: TGTGCCAGCAGCTTAGACAGGGATGGTACCGGGGAGCTGTTTTTT.

This clonotype was detected a few times. The chain links TRBV5-4 to TRBJ2-7; D might be TRBD1 (6 bases). The ends were cut back, 0 bases at V and 1 base at J, with 8 bases in the middle. The CDR3 runs to 14 residues. Looked up from germline, CDR1 is SGHNT and CDR2 is YYREEE (reference sequence). The CDR3 coding sequence is TGTGCCAGCAGCTTGGACAGGGTTTCCTACGAGCAGTACTTC. Translated: CASSLDRVSYEQYF.

This clonotype was seen at least ten times. The gene calls are TRBV7-2 and TRBJ2-7; D is uncertain. Trimming shortened V by 1 base and J by 1 base, and 20 bases separated the two germline ends. The length of the CDR3 is 18 residues. Germline V gene sequence: CDR1 SGHTA, CDR2 FQGNSA. The CDR3 DNA follows: TGTGCCAGCAGCTTAGTATTGGGGTTGCCAGGTGGGTCCTACGAGCAGTACTTC. This sequence encodes CASSLVLGLPGGSYEQYF.

For this clonotype: A much larger clone differs from this one at a single base, so this may be a read error. This sequence joins TRBV6-1 and TRBJ1-4; a weak D match, TRBD1 (5 bases). CDR1 is MNHNS, CDR2 SASEGT, per germline. Trimming pared 5 bases from V and 10 bases from J, leaving 8 bases between. This CDR3 comprises 11 residues. The CDR3 DNA reads TGTGCCAGCAGTATCGGGGGAAAACTGTTTTTT. Translating gives CASSIGGKLFF.

This chain uses TRBV4-1 with TRBJ1-2; 7 nucleotides match TRBD1. Per germline, CDR1 MGHRA and CDR2 YSYEKL. The CDR3 loop spans 17 amino acids. V gave up 2 bases and J gave up 4 bases; unmatched junction bases: 13. CDR3 nucleotides: TGCGCCAGCAGCCAATTAAATACCGGGACAGTACCCTATGGCTACACCTTC. Protein product: CASSQLNTGTVPYGYTF.

This clonotype showed up many times. The CDR3 loop is CASSAPTSATDTQYF. CDR3 nucleotides: TGTGCCAGCAGCGCACCGACTAGCGCCACAGATACGCAGTATTTT. V and J are TRBV5-4 and TRBJ2-3; TRBD2 matches 8 bases. This CDR3 has 15 residues. Germline V gene sequence: CDR1 SGHNT, CDR2 YYREEE (reference sequence). Trimming took 4 bases from V and 2 from J; bases not matched to a gene: 6. Combining the CDR3 with reference TRBV5-4 and TRBJ2-3 gives the whole variable domain ETGVTQSPTHLIKTRGQQVTLRCSSQSGHNTVSWYQQALGQGPQFIFQYYREEENGRGNFPPRFSGLQFPNYSSELNVNALELDDSALYLCASSAPTSATDTQYFGPGTRLTVL.

This clonotype has a count of ten or more. The chain is built from TRBV18 and TRBJ1-1, with no clear D. Germline assignment: CDR1 KGHSH and CDR2 LQKENI. This CDR3 contains 12 residues. Trimming left V 0 bases short and J 7 bases short, with 6 bases between. The CDR3 sequence is CASSPPESEAFF. CDR3 nucleotides: TGTGCCAGCTCACCACCTGAGAGTGAAGCTTTCTTT.